This T cell receptor beta chain was documented in a study of CD8 T cells in ankylosing spondylitis (dated by TCRdb to 2016 to 2017). Looking at the study overall: T cell receptor beta repertoires were profiled in healthy donors and ankylosing spondylitis patients so that disease-linked TCR variants could be found. Peripheral blood was sampled, and synovial fluid was additionally collected from ankylosing spondylitis patients. The full study cohort comprised 25 ankylosing spondylitis patients and around 100 healthy donors.

The sample was run on an Illumina HiSeq 2500. Quantitative 5'-RACE with molecular barcodes was used to prepare TCR beta libraries. Concerning the study's data processing: A new computational method based on a probabilistic model of VDJ rearrangement was used to identify disease-linked TCR variants. TCRdb redid the processing of the public reads, applying fastp at Q25 and MiXCR, and retained in-frame beta chains. Each record represents a unique CDR3 protein, reported with the most common genes and DNA among its rows. The V and J calls and clone size come from TCRdb's table, not from the authors' own analysis. Here the sample has more than 500,000 distinct CDR3 sequences; roughly 5% occur a single time. Around 3.5% of the sample is held by the ten biggest clonotypes. The sample holds many counts of this clonotype. Its antigen is unknown. No per-base quality is available; no much larger clone lies one base away.

Trimming at the junction amounts to 3 bases on V and 9 bases on J, and the germline ends lie 19 bases apart. Measured from the cysteine to the phenylalanine, the CDR3 is 14 residues long. Only CDR3 DNA is held: 42 bases, read in frame from base 1. Taken from the germline V gene (reference sequence), the CDR1 and CDR2 loops are DFQATT and SNEGSKA. Findings and caveats that apply to the study as a whole: Some motif variants were previously reported in synovial fluid and blood of reactive arthritis patients, suggesting common disease-initiation mechanisms. In peripheral blood, the disease-linked clones were found at relatively low frequencies and had a CD8+ phenotype. Blood from ankylosing spondylitis patients appeared to be characterized by a TCR beta motif made up of about 8 highly homologous amino acid variants. Significant enrichment of the disease-linked clones was reported in matched synovial fluid samples from ankylosing spondylitis patients.

This chain joins TRBV20-1 to TRBJ2-3, and possibly TRBD1, on 6 matching bases. The TCR comes from a male donor with ankylosing spondylitis. The sequenced material came from blood, either unsorted or a sorted T cell fraction (not recorded which). The CDR3 sequence is CSASDRMATGTQYF. The DNA sequence reads TGCAGTGCTAGTGACAGGATGGCAACAGGGACGCAGTATTTT.